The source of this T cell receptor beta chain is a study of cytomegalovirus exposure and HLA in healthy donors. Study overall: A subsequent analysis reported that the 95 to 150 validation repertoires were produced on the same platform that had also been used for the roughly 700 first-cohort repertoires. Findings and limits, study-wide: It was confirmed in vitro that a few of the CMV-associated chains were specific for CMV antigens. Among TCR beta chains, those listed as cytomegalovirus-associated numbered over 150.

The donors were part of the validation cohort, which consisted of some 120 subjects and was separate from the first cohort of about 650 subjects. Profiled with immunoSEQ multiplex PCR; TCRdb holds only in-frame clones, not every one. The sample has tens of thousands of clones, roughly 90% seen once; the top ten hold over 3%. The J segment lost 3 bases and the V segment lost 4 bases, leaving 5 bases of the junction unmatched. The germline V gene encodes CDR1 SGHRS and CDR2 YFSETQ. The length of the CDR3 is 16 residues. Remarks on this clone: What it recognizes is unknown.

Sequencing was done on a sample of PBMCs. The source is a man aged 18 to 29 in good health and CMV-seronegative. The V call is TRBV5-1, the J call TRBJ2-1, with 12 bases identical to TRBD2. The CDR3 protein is CASSTRLAGDYNEQFF. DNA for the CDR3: TGCGCCAGCAGCACGCGACTAGCGGGAGACTACAATGAGCAGTTCTTC.